The 25 T cell receptor beta chains reported below all come from one sample, sequenced in a study of blood T cell repertoires in COVID-19. The protocol was immunoSEQ multiplex PCR, while the TCRdb copy is restricted to in-frame clones and leaves out a portion. The sample has 200,000 to 300,000 clones, around nine tenths seen once; the top ten hold around 9.5%. The material sequenced was peripheral blood. The source is a man aged 40-49 years who had recovered from COVID-19.

The chain employs TRBV13 and TRBJ2-5; D not certain. V lost 5 bases and J lost 4, with 8 bases in between. The CDR3 sequence is 12 residues long. Germline V gene data show CDR1 as PRHDT and CDR2 as FYEKMQ (reference sequence). CDR3 nucleotides: TGTGCCAGCAGCGAAAGCCGAGAGACCCAGTACTTC. This gives the protein CASSESRETQYF.

This clone was observed once. The chain is built from TRBV6-2 or TRBV6-3 and TRBJ2-5; 7 nucleotides agree with TRBD2. V trimming: 4 bases; J trimming: 11 bases; junction bases outside the gene matches: 7. Germline V gene lookup returns CDR1 MNHEY and CDR2 SVGEGT. This CDR3 has 12 amino acids. The CDR3 is CASSFQGREQYF. The CDR3 coding sequence is TGTGCCAGCAGTTTCCAAGGGCGGGAGCAGTACTTC.

This clone was detected only a few times. This chain uses TRBV7-2 with TRBJ1-1; a weak D match, TRBD1 (5 bases). The CDR3 is made up of 14 amino acids. V lost 2 bases and J 5 bases, leaving 12 bases between the germline ends. Germline CDR1 and CDR2: SGHTA and FQGNSA. CDR3 in amino acids: CASSLYDRSTEAFF. The CDR3 DNA is TGTGCCAGCAGCTTATATGACAGATCAACTGAAGCTTTCTTT.

V usage is TRBV9 and J usage is TRBJ1-1; D is unclear. The germline gives CDR1 SGDLS, CDR2 YYNGEE. The CDR3 spans 14 residues. V was cut by 5 bases and J by 1 base, with 12 bases left in between. CDR3 sequence (DNA): TGTGCCAGCAGACTAGCGGACGGGAACACTGAAGCTTTCTTT. As protein: CASRLADGNTEAFF.

V gene TRBV12-3 or TRBV12-4 combines with J gene TRBJ1-1; 7 bases match TRBD1. The CDR3 sequence is 13 residues long. After removal of 6 bases from V and 5 bases from J, the junction contained 6 bases not matched to a gene. The CDR3 loop is CASRTGRMTEAFF. Written as DNA, the CDR3 is TGTGCCAGCAGGACAGGGAGGATGACTGAAGCTTTCTTT.

The chain employs TRBV11-2 and TRBJ1-1; TRBD1 might be the D (5 bases). CDR1 is SGHAT and CDR2 is FQNNGV in the germline V gene. The CDR3 loop spans 15 amino acids. Trimming left V 1 base short and J 2 bases short, with 11 bases between. CDR3 in amino acids: CASSLGGGTNTEAFF. The CDR3 region has the DNA TGTGCCAGCAGCTTAGGAGGAGGGACCAACACTGAAGCTTTCTTT.

This sequence joins TRBV19 and TRBJ2-7, with D maybe TRBD1 (6 bases). The CDR3 sequence is 13 residues long. V was pared by 1 base and J by 6 bases, with 10 bases between. From germline, CDR1 is LNHDA and CDR2 SQIVND (reference sequence). CDR3 DNA sequence: TGTGCCAGTAGTATAGTCTCAGGGGCCGAGCAGTACTTC. Its protein product is CASSIVSGAEQYF.

The CDR3 DNA follows: TGTGCCAGCAGCAAGGGACTAGCGGGGGTGGGGCAAGAGACCCAGTACTTC. Its translation is CASSKGLAGVGQETQYF. The rearrangement links TRBV5-4 to TRBJ2-5; 14 nucleotides agree with TRBD2. V shed 4 bases and J 2 bases; nucleotides not matched to a gene: 7. Per germline, CDR1 SGHNT and CDR2 YYREEE (reference sequence). The CDR3 is 17 residues long.

The chain couples TRBV19 to TRBJ2-3, with TRBD1 matching 11 bases. Germline lookup yields CDR1 LNHDA and CDR2 SQIVND (reference sequence). With 9 bases clipped from V and 0 bases from J, the junction kept 14 bases outside the gene matches. The CDR3 is 18 amino acids. The CDR3 sequence: CASKRTGGSPFSTDTQYF. In DNA form, the CDR3 reads TGTGCCAGCAAAAGGACAGGGGGCTCTCCTTTTAGCACAGATACGCAGTATTTT.

The chain carries TRBV14 and TRBJ2-7; a possible D gene is TRBD2 (5 bases). Germline CDR1 reads SGHDN; CDR2 reads FVKESK. The CDR3 is made up of 15 amino acids. The V end was cut by 3 bases, the J end by 2 bases, with 14 bases between. The CDR3 loop reads CASSHRRGSAYEQYF. CDR3 in DNA: TGTGCCAGCAGCCACCGCCGGGGATCCGCCTACGAGCAGTACTTC. Filled out from reference TRBV14 and TRBJ2-7, the complete variable domain reads EAGVTQFPSHSVIEKGQTVTLRCDPISGHDNLYWYRRVMGKEIKFLLHFVKESKQDESGMPNNRFLAERTGGTYSTLKVQPAELEDSGVYFCASSHRRGSAYEQYFGPGTRLTVT.

The chain couples TRBV29-1 to TRBJ1-1; D perhaps matches TRBD1 (6 bases). CDR1 is SQVTM and CDR2 is ANQGSEA in the germline V gene. With 3 bases removed from V and 2 bases from J, the gap between germline ends came to 13 bases. The CDR3 loop spans 14 amino acids. The CDR3 DNA follows: TGCAGCGTTGACAGGGGCCGCTTTAACACTGAAGCTTTCTTT. Protein: CSVDRGRFNTEAFF.

V and J are TRBV5-1 and TRBJ2-1; D is undetermined. The CDR3 totals 18 residues. CDR1 and CDR2 from the germline V gene are SGHRS and YFSETQ. V lost 0 bases to trimming and J lost 0 bases, with 16 bases between them. This CDR3 reads CASSLAIRGIGSYNEQFF. DNA for the CDR3: TGCGCCAGCAGCTTGGCCATAAGAGGCATCGGCTCCTACAATGAGCAGTTCTTC.

This clone is a singleton in its sample. The V call is TRBV7-2, the J call TRBJ2-1, with D possibly TRBD2 on 6 matching bases. Between the trimmed V and J ends, which lost 0 bases and 2 bases, there was a span of 8 bases. The CDR3 runs 15 residues. Germline CDR1 is SGHTA and CDR2 is FQGNSA. As DNA, the CDR3 is TGTGCCAGCAGCTTAGCGGGAGGTACCTACAATGAGCAGTTCTTC. Its protein is CASSLAGGTYNEQFF.

The chain recombines TRBV5-1 with TRBJ1-2; 8 bases agree with TRBD1. Germline loops: CDR1 SGHRS, CDR2 YFSETQ. V lost 5 bases and J lost 4; bases outside the gene matches: 13. This CDR3 has 16 amino acids. The CDR3 sequence is CASRGGTGVLTYGYTF. As DNA, the CDR3 is TGCGCCAGCAGGGGCGGGACAGGCGTTCTAACCTATGGCTACACCTTC. The complete variable domain, with remaining parts taken from reference TRBV5-1 and TRBJ1-2, reads KAGVTQTPRYLIKTRGQQVTLSCSPISGHRSVSWYQQTPGQGLQFLFEYFSETQRNKGNFPGRFSGRQFSNSRSEMNVSTLELGDSALYLCASRGGTGVLTYGYTFGSGTRLTVV.

This chain links TRBV11-2 with TRBJ1-1; D is ambiguous. V was clipped by 2 bases and J by 0 bases, with 13 bases between them. The germline CDR1 and CDR2 sequences are SGHAT and FQNNGV. CDR3 size: 16 residues. CDR3 sequence: CASSLLAGQLNTEAFF. As DNA, the CDR3 is TGTGCCAGCAGCTTATTAGCTGGTCAGTTGAACACTGAAGCTTTCTTT.

This sequence joins TRBV7-2 and TRBJ2-7, with a tentative D call TRBD2 (7 bases). The CDR3 contains 14 residues. The germline V gene has CDR1 SGHTA and CDR2 FQGNSA. Trimming took 5 bases from V and 4 from J, leaving 15 bases between them. The CDR3 coding sequence is TGTGCCAGCAGCCCGAGGGGGGGGACTTACGAGCAGTACTTC. Its translation is CASSPRGGTYEQYF. Full variable domain (missing parts from reference TRBV7-2 and TRBJ2-7): GAGVSQSPSNKVTEKGKDVELRCDPISGHTALYWYRQSLGQGLEFLIYFQGNSAPDKSGLPSDRFSAERTGGSVSTLTIQRTQQEDSAVYLCASSPRGGTYEQYFGPGTRLTVT.

J is TRBJ2-7 and V is TRBV5-1, with D possibly matching TRBD1 (5 bases). This CDR3 region has 13 residues. Germline CDR1 SGHRS, CDR2 YFSETQ. The germline V and J ends were trimmed by 1 base and 5 bases, with 10 bases remaining between them. In DNA form, the CDR3 reads TGCGCCAGCAGCTTGAGGGGCCGTCACGAGCAGTACTTC. This encodes CASSLRGRHEQYF.

J is TRBJ2-5 and V is TRBV10-2; no definite D call. Trimming stripped 0 bases from V and 5 bases from J, with 4 bases between. The CDR3 covers 12 residues. Germline CDR1 reads WSHSY; CDR2 reads SAAADI. The chain's CDR3 is CASSESLETQYF. The CDR3 DNA sequence: TGCGCCAGCAGTGAGTCTCTGGAGACCCAGTACTTC.

The chain recombines TRBV6-5 with TRBJ1-6; tentative D call: TRBD1 (6 bases). Between the trimmed V and J ends, which lost 5 bases and 8 bases, there was a span of 13 bases. The CDR3 extends over 14 amino acids. CDR1 is MNHEY, CDR2 SVGAGI, per germline. The CDR3 spells CASSTGFVDSPLHF. The CDR3 region has the DNA TGTGCCAGCAGTACAGGGTTCGTGGATTCACCCCTCCACTTT.

This clone was recorded only once. The rearrangement joins TRBV4-3 to TRBJ1-3; D not resolved. The germline V gene encodes CDR1 LGHNA and CDR2 YSLEER. Trimming took off 4 bases at V and 0 bases at J, with 13 bases between the two ends. The CDR3 length is 16 residues. CDR3 nucleotides: TGCGCCAGCAGCCCTGGAGGGAAGAGCTCTGGAAACACCATATATTTT. Translated: CASSPGGKSSGNTIYF.

The V gene is TRBV5-6, the J gene TRBJ2-4; TRBD2 agrees at 7 bases. V was clipped by 2 bases and J by 2 bases; unmatched bases: 7. In germline, CDR1 is SGHDT, CDR2 YYEEEE. The length of the CDR3 is 16 residues. The CDR3 reads CASSFGGSFTKNIQYF. The CDR3 DNA reads TGTGCCAGCAGCTTTGGCGGGAGCTTTACCAAAAACATTCAGTACTTC.

The chain joins TRBV12-3 or TRBV12-4 to TRBJ2-3; possibly TRBD2 for D (6 bases). V shed 3 bases and J shed 4 bases, with 8 bases lying between them. The CDR3 loop spans 13 amino acids. CDR3 DNA: TGTGCCAGCAGTTTTCTAGCGCCAGATACGCAGTATTTT. This sequence encodes CASSFLAPDTQYF.

In its sample, this clone was seen a few times. CDR3 loop: CASSIFAGTSYNEQFF. As DNA, the CDR3 is TGTGCCAGTAGTATATTTGCGGGCACTTCCTACAATGAGCAGTTCTTC. This sequence joins TRBV19 and TRBJ2-1, with TRBD2 as a possible D gene (5 bases). The V end was cut by 2 bases, the J end by 1 base, with 12 bases between. Germline V lookup: CDR1 LNHDA, CDR2 SQIVND (reference sequence). The CDR3 sequence is 16 residues long.

V gene TRBV27 combines with J gene TRBJ1-6, with D possibly TRBD1 on 5 matching bases. The CDR3 contains 16 residues. V dropped 1 base and J dropped 7 bases, with 14 bases sitting between them. Per the germline V gene, CDR1 is MNHEY and CDR2 is SMNVEV (reference sequence). CDR3 nucleotide sequence: TGTGCCAGCAGTTTATATTCCAGGGTTAGAAATTCACCCCTCCACTTT. Encoded protein: CASSLYSRVRNSPLHF.

This rearrangement joins TRBV27 to TRBJ2-7; possibly TRBD2 for D (6 bases). The CDR3 contains 15 residues. Germline V gives CDR1 MNHEY, CDR2 SMNVEV (reference sequence). With 4 bases removed from V and 6 bases from J, the gap between germline ends came to 19 bases. DNA of the CDR3: TGTGCCAGCAGTTCCGCCCCGAGCGGGCAGGGCGAGCAGTACTTC. Translation: CASSSAPSGQGEQYF.